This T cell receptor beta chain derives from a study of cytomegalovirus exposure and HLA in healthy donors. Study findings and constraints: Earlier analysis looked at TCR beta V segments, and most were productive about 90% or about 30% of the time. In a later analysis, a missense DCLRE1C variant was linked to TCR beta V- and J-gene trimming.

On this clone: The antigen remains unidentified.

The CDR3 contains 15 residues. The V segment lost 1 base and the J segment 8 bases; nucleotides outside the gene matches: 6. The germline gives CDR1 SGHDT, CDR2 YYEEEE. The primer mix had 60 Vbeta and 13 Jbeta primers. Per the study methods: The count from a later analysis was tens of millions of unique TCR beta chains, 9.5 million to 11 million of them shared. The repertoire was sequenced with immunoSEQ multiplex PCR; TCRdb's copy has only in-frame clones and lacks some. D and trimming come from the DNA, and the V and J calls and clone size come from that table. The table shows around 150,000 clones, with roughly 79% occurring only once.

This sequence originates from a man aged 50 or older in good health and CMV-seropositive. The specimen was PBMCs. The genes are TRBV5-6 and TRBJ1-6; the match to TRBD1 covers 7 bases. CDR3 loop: CASSLKGTADSPLHF. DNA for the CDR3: TGTGCCAGCAGCTTGAAAGGGACAGCTGATTCACCCCTCCACTTT.